This passage covers 30 T cell receptor beta chains from one sample sequenced in a study of response to subunit inactivated influenza vaccine. TCRdb ran MiXCR on the RT-PCR reads and lists one entry per CDR3 protein. This table holds approximately 700,000 distinct CDR3 sequences, around 16% found once. The specimen comprised PBMCs from blood, sampled roughly 12 days after vaccination. All receptors derive from a man aged 50 to 59 who received an inactivated influenza vaccine.

The J gene is TRBJ2-7, the V gene TRBV7-3; 8 nucleotides agree with TRBD2. This CDR3 region has 15 residues. CDR1 is SGHTA and CDR2 is FQGTGA in the germline V gene. With V trimmed by 1 base and J by 2 bases, 4 bases remained unmatched. The CDR3 bases are TGTGCCAGCAGCTTAATGAGCGGGAGTACCTACGAGCAGTACTTC. Protein sequence: CASSLMSGSTYEQYF.

The chain couples TRBV7-6 to TRBJ2-3, with D possibly being TRBD1 (6 bases). V lost 5 bases and J 9 bases, leaving 9 bases between the germline ends. The germline gives CDR1 SGHVS, CDR2 FNYEAQ. This CDR3 is 11 amino acids long. CDR3 in DNA: TGTGCCAGCAGCCGGCAGGGGACGCAGTATTTT. Encoded protein: CASSRQGTQYF. The full variable domain, rest sourced from reference TRBV7-6 and TRBJ2-3, is GAGVSQSPRYKVTKRGQDVALRCDPISGHVSLYWYRQALGQGPEFLTYFNYEAQQDKSGLPNDRFSAERPEGSISTLTIQRTEQRDSAMYRCASSRQGTQYFGPGTRLTVL.

The sample holds many counts of this clonotype. The junction differs from germline at one of its ends, possibly a read error. The chain has TRBV5-1 and TRBJ2-3, with D uncertain. The CDR3 spans 12 residues. The germline gives CDR1 SGHRS, CDR2 YFSETQ. CDR3 region: CASSGSTDTQYF. The CDR3 DNA reads TGTGCCAGCAGTGGGAGCACAGATACGCAGTATTTT.

The V gene is TRBV6-5, the J gene TRBJ1-1; D possibly corresponds to TRBD1 (5 bases). Deletions cut 5 bases from V and 14 bases from J, with 15 bases between. The CDR3 extends over 11 amino acids. Germline V gene lookup returns CDR1 MNHEY and CDR2 SVGAGI. CDR3 DNA sequence: TGTGCCAGCAGTACCCAGGGCTCGGTCTTCTTT. It encodes CASSTQGSVFF.

Comments on this clonotype: The CDR3 carries no conserved terminal phenylalanine or tryptophan, so it likely arises from a read error. V and J are TRBV7-9 and TRBJ2-7; possibly TRBD1 for D (5 bases). This CDR3 comprises 14 residues. Trimming shortened V by 0 bases and J by 0 bases, and 6 bases separated the two germline ends. Germline V CDR1 and CDR2: SEHNR, FQNEAQ (reference sequence). The CDR3 nucleotides read TGTGCCAGCAGCTTAGCAGGGGTCTCCTACGAGCAGTACTAC. It specifies CASSLAGVSYEQYY.

This clonotype has more than one count but fewer than ten. This sequence joins TRBV6-5 and TRBJ1-2; D is ambiguous. The CDR3 runs to 13 residues. Germline loops: CDR1 MNHEY, CDR2 SVGAGI. Deletions cut 2 bases from V and 4 bases from J, with 8 bases between. CDR3 region: CASSYREAYGYTF. CDR3 in DNA: TGTGCCAGCAGTTACAGGGAGGCCTATGGCTACACCTTC.

This clonotype showed up just a few times. The chain recombines TRBV20-1 with TRBJ2-3; 9 bases map to TRBD2. This CDR3 contains 15 residues. V shed 0 bases and J 10 bases; nucleotides not matched to a gene: 11. Germline CDR1 and CDR2: DFQATT and SNEGSKA (reference sequence). CDR3 coding DNA: TGCAGTGCTAGAGATTGGGGGACTAGCAAGAATGCGCAGTATTTT. It specifies CSARDWGTSKNAQYF.

The table lists this clonotype with a few counts. This rearrangement joins TRBV29-1 to TRBJ2-5; D gene unclear. The CDR3 length is 12 residues. CDR1 is SQVTM, CDR2 ANQGSEA, per germline. V was trimmed by 7 bases and J by 1 base, leaving 10 bases between them. CDR3 nucleotides: TGCAGCGGCCGACGGTCCCAAGAGACCCAGTACTTC. This encodes CSGRRSQETQYF.

The V gene is TRBV6-1, the J gene TRBJ2-7; D remains ambiguous. Trimming took 5 bases from V and 4 from J, leaving 15 bases between them. The length of the CDR3 is 14 residues. Germline V CDR1 and CDR2: MNHNS, SASEGT. The CDR3 nucleotides read TGTGCCAGCAGTCCAAATCCCGGAAGATACGAGCAGTACTTC. This translates into CASSPNPGRYEQYF.

This clonotype was seen ten or more times. The chain uses TRBV7-2 and TRBJ2-7; D not certain. The germline gives CDR1 SGHTA, CDR2 FQGNSA. The CDR3 extends over 14 amino acids. Trimming removed 1 base from V and 4 bases from J, with 11 bases in between. The CDR3 protein is CASSLEGDAYEQYF. The CDR3 DNA is TGTGCCAGCAGCTTAGAGGGCGACGCTTACGAGCAGTACTTC. The full variable domain, its missing parts supplied by reference TRBV7-2 and TRBJ2-7, is GAGVSQSPSNKVTEKGKDVELRCDPISGHTALYWYRQSLGQGLEFLIYFQGNSAPDKSGLPSDRFSAERTGGSVSTLTIQRTQQEDSAVYLCASSLEGDAYEQYFGPGTRLTVT.

This clonotype showed up many times. The chain employs TRBV7-2 and TRBJ2-1, with TRBD1 as a possible D gene (5 bases). Germline loops: CDR1 SGHTA, CDR2 FQGNSA. V shed 1 base and J shed 3 bases, with 10 bases lying between them. This CDR3 is built from 15 residues. Here the CDR3 reads CASSLVVGVYNEQFF. In nucleotides, the CDR3 is TGTGCCAGCAGCTTAGTTGTAGGGGTCTACAATGAGCAGTTCTTC.

This rearrangement joins TRBV11-3 to TRBJ2-1, with 10 bases aligning to TRBD2. Germline CDR1 and CDR2: SGHNT and YENEEA. J lost 4 bases, V lost 5 bases, and 5 bases had no gene match. The CDR3 length is 15 residues. The CDR3 coding sequence is TGTGCCAGCAGCCCGGGACTAGCGCCTTACAATGAGCAGTTCTTC. Translation gives CASSPGLAPYNEQFF.

The genes are TRBV21-1 and TRBJ1-4. TRBV21-1 has pseudogene status. The CDR3 totals 15 residues. CDR3 DNA sequence: TGTGCCAGCAGCCAGGAGAGGGCCCTTAATGAAAAACTGTTTTTT. Its protein product is CASSQERALNEKLFF.

This clonotype has a handful of counts. DNA of the CDR3: TGTGCCAGCAGCTTAAGGACAGGGTTGGATACGCAGTATTTT. As protein: CASSLRTGLDTQYF. This rearrangement joins TRBV7-9 to TRBJ2-3; 8 bases align to TRBD1. This CDR3 spans 14 amino acids. The germline CDR1 and CDR2 sequences are SEHNR and FQNEAQ (reference sequence). Losses at the gene ends were 2 bases for V and 6 bases for J; bases not matched to a gene: 4. Full variable domain (outside the CDR3, taken from reference TRBV7-9 and TRBJ2-3): DTGVSQNPRHKITKRGQNVTFRCDPISEHNRLYWYRQTLGQGPEFLTYFQNEAQLEKSRLLSDRFSAERPKGSFSTLEIQRTEQGDSAMYLCASSLRTGLDTQYFGPGTRLTVL.

This clonotype has at least ten counts. The chain recombines TRBV20-1 with TRBJ2-7, with D possibly TRBD2 on 5 matching bases. The CDR3 spans 13 residues. V gave up 0 bases and J gave up 3 bases, with 9 bases separating them. CDR1 is DFQATT, CDR2 SNEGSKA, per germline (reference sequence). The CDR3 bases are TGCAGTGCTAGAGATCGGGGTCGCTACGAGCAGTACTTC. It specifies CSARDRGRYEQYF.

This clonotype was observed a few times. The gene calls are TRBV9 and TRBJ2-2, with D unclear. Trimming removed 1 base from V and 7 bases from J, with 5 bases in between. This CDR3 has 12 residues. From germline, CDR1 is SGDLS and CDR2 YYNGEE. CDR3 amino acids: CASSVSGGELFF. The CDR3 region has the DNA TGTGCCAGCAGCGTATCGGGCGGGGAGCTGTTTTTT.

The chain is built from TRBV7-3 and TRBJ1-3; 9 bases agree with TRBD1. With V trimmed by 3 bases and J by 2 bases, 2 bases remained unmatched. CDR1 SGHTA and CDR2 FQGTGA come from the germline V gene. CDR3 length equals 15 residues. CDR3 DNA: TGTGCCAGCAGCTTCAACAGGGGGCCTGGAAACACCATATATTTT. It specifies CASSFNRGPGNTIYF.

The rearrangement links TRBV7-2 to TRBJ1-2; D is possibly TRBD1 (6 bases). This CDR3 is 16 amino acids long. CDR1 and CDR2 from the germline V gene are SGHTA and FQGNSA. V lost 5 bases, J lost 2 bases, and 18 bases lay in between. The CDR3 reads CASSRSAGAPNYGYTF. CDR3 DNA sequence: TGTGCCAGCAGCCGAAGTGCGGGGGCACCGAACTATGGCTACACCTTC. The variable domain in full, completed from reference TRBV7-2 and TRBJ1-2, reads GAGVSQSPSNKVTEKGKDVELRCDPISGHTALYWYRQSLGQGLEFLIYFQGNSAPDKSGLPSDRFSAERTGGSVSTLTIQRTQQEDSAVYLCASSRSAGAPNYGYTFGSGTRLTVV.

This clonotype was counted a few times. The chain links TRBV7-2 to TRBJ2-1; possibly TRBD1 or TRBD2 for D (5 bases each). Per germline, CDR1 SGHTA and CDR2 FQGNSA. Trimming cost V 5 bases and J 15 bases, with 23 bases left between them. This CDR3 is 14 amino acids long. In DNA, the CDR3 is TGTGCCAGCAGCAGCCTTAAAAATGGGGGAATGGCGTTCTTC. This translates into CASSSLKNGGMAFF.

This clonotype was observed many times. The chain employs TRBV29-1 and TRBJ2-1; 10 positions agree with TRBD2. V lost 2 bases, J lost 8 bases, and 9 bases stayed unmatched. The CDR3 sequence is 15 residues long. From germline, CDR1 is SQVTM and CDR2 ANQGSEA. The CDR3 DNA reads as TGCAGCGTTGAAAAGCCCGGGACTAGCGTTTATGAGCAGTTCTTC. Its translation is CSVEKPGTSVYEQFF.

This chain links TRBV6-1 with TRBJ1-2; possibly TRBD1 for D (6 bases). Germline V gene lookup returns CDR1 MNHNS and CDR2 SASEGT. V was pared by 0 bases and J by 7 bases, with 24 bases between. The CDR3 runs 18 residues. CDR3 loop: CASSEAAELTGFFGGYTF. The CDR3 coding sequence is TGTGCCAGCAGTGAAGCGGCTGAACTTACAGGGTTTTTCGGTGGCTACACCTTC.

The chain is built from TRBV4-1 and TRBJ2-5; maybe TRBD1 (6 bases). CDR1 is MGHRA, CDR2 YSYEKL, per germline. The ends were cut back, 2 bases at V and 3 bases at J, with 10 bases in the middle. The CDR3 contains 14 residues. This CDR3 reads CASSQSGQKETQYF. The CDR3 nucleotides are TGCGCCAGCAGCCAATCCGGACAGAAAGAGACCCAGTACTTC.

The sample holds a few counts of this clonotype. The chain employs TRBV9 and TRBJ2-5; D unresolved. The CDR3 has 13 amino acids. Deletions cut 2 bases from V and 5 bases from J, with 10 bases between. Germline values: CDR1 SGDLS, CDR2 YYNGEE. The CDR3 nucleotides read TGTGCCAGCAGCGTGAACCCTATGGAGACCCAGTACTTC. Its translation is CASSVNPMETQYF.

This clonotype was seen only a few times. This rearrangement joins TRBV16 to TRBJ1-4; no reliable D call. Trimming cost V 3 bases and J 3 bases, with 5 bases left between them. Germline V gene lookup returns CDR1 KGHSY and CDR2 FQNENV. The CDR3 covers 13 residues. The CDR3 sequence is CASSHRSNEKLFF. The DNA for the CDR3 is TGTGCCAGCAGCCACCGGTCTAATGAAAAACTGTTTTTT. The complete variable domain, with remaining parts taken from reference TRBV16 and TRBJ1-4, reads GEEVAQTPKHLVRGEGQKAKLYCAPIKGHSYVFWYQQVLKNEFKFLISFQNENVFDETGMPKERFSAKCLPNSPCSLEIQATKLEDSAVYFCASSHRSNEKLFFGSGTQLSVL.

This clonotype was counted between two and nine times. The CDR3 loop is CASSFLEAADTQYF. The CDR3 region has the DNA TGTGCCAGCAGCTTCCTGGAAGCGGCAGATACGCAGTATTTT. The chain has TRBV5-6 and TRBJ2-3; TRBD2 might be the D (5 bases). Germline V gene sequence: CDR1 SGHDT, CDR2 YYEEEE. V lost 2 bases to trimming and J lost 4 bases, with 11 bases between them. The CDR3 totals 14 residues.

Ten or more counts support this clonotype. V is TRBV7-2 and J is TRBJ2-1, with 7 bases identical to TRBD2. The CDR3 extends over 15 amino acids. Trimming removed 1 base from V and 7 bases from J; junction bases left unmatched: 7. Germline V CDR1 and CDR2: SGHTA, FQGNSA. The CDR3 loop reads CASSLGAGVGNEQFF. CDR3 in DNA: TGTGCCAGCAGCTTAGGGGCGGGAGTCGGTAATGAGCAGTTCTTC. The whole variable domain, remainder taken from reference TRBV7-2 and TRBJ2-1, is GAGVSQSPSNKVTEKGKDVELRCDPISGHTALYWYRQSLGQGLEFLIYFQGNSAPDKSGLPSDRFSAERTGGSVSTLTIQRTQQEDSAVYLCASSLGAGVGNEQFFGPGTRLTVL.

The V gene is TRBV20-1, the J gene TRBJ2-5; D possibly uses TRBD1 or TRBD2 (6 bases each). Trimming removed 6 bases at V and 1 base at J, with 15 bases between. Germline values: CDR1 DFQATT, CDR2 SNEGSKA (reference sequence). This CDR3 has 14 amino acids. The chain's CDR3 is CSAAGHLIQETQYF. The CDR3 nucleotides are TGCAGTGCCGCGGGACACCTAATCCAAGAGACCCAGTACTTC.

The chain is built from TRBV5-1 and TRBJ2-1, with 8 bases identical to TRBD2. The CDR3 sequence is 17 residues long. Germline CDR1 and CDR2: SGHRS and YFSETQ. The J segment lost 0 bases and the V segment lost 4 bases, leaving 9 bases of the junction unmatched. CDR3 sequence reads: CASSPDGSGSSYNEQFF. Here the CDR3 DNA reads TGCGCCAGCAGCCCTGACGGAAGCGGGAGCTCCTACAATGAGCAGTTCTTC.

This chain uses TRBV11-1 with TRBJ2-3; 10 bases are a match to TRBD2. The CDR3 loop spans 18 amino acids. Germline-derived CDR1 and CDR2 are SGHAT and FQDESV (reference sequence). The V gene end was trimmed by 4 bases and the J gene end by 0 bases; junction bases not matched to a gene: 10. The CDR3 DNA reads TGTGCCAGCAGCTCACTAGCGGGGAAACCCTTTAGCACAGATACGCAGTATTTT. This codes for CASSSLAGKPFSTDTQYF.

The V gene is TRBV20-1, the J gene TRBJ1-2; weak D call: TRBD1 (5 bases). Germline V gene data show CDR1 as DFQATT and CDR2 as SNEGSKA (reference sequence). The CDR3 length is 14 residues. Trimming took 5 bases from V and 4 from J, leaving 17 bases between them. CDR3 sequence (DNA): TGCAGTGCTGGAGGAGGGACTTCTGGCTATGGCTACACCTTC. Its translation is CSAGGGTSGYGYTF.